These T cell receptor beta chains were read from a single sample in a study of molecular identifiers for immune sequencing clone quantification. One entry per CDR3 protein, called by TCRdb with MiXCR from the PCR reads. The sample has around 460,000 distinct CDR3 sequences; about 25% are singletons. Sample: naive CD8+ T cells from blood, with Jurkat cell RNA spiked in. Receptors originate from a human donor in good health. Some libraries in this study had Jurkat cell RNA spiked in. Each CDR3 is given with its conserved first and last residue. D genes are given only for firm matches. Clone sizes are given selectively: once, few, many, or a class where the clone is expanded.

DNA: TGTGCTAGTTTACGGTCCGGGCAAGAGACCCAGTACTTC; CDR3: CASLRSGQETQYF; D: NA; J: TRBJ2-5; V: TRBV12-5; size: many; length: 13
DNA: TGTGCCAGTAGAGTCGGTGACAGGGGATTCAACACTGAAGCTTTCTTT; CDR3: CASRVGDRGFNTEAFF; D: TRBD1; J: TRBJ1-1; V: TRBV19; size: few; length: 16
DNA: TGTGCCAGCAGTATCACGCTCCCAGAGACCCAGTACTTC; CDR3: CASSITLPETQYF; D: NA; J: TRBJ2-5; V: TRBV28; size: many; length: 13
DNA: TGTGCCAGCAGCTCATACCCCGGGACAGGAATTGGAACGGCCAAAAACATTCAGTACTTC; CDR3: CASSSYPGTGIGTAKNIQYF; D: TRBD1; J: TRBJ2-4; V: TRBV7-9; size: few; length: 20
DNA: TGTGCCAGCAGCGACCCGCCCTCCTACGAGCAGTACTTC; CDR3: CASSDPPSYEQYF; D: NA; J: TRBJ2-7; V: TRBV28; size: many; length: 13
DNA: TGTGCCAGCAGCCACCCGACGGACCGCCACGAGCAGTACTTC; CDR3: CASSHPTDRHEQYF; D: NA; J: TRBJ2-7; V: TRBV12-3/TRBV12-4; size: NA; length: 14
DNA: TGCAGCGTTGAAATAGCGGGAGAGCCCAGCACAGATACGCAGTATTTT; CDR3: CSVEIAGEPSTDTQYF; D: TRBD2; J: TRBJ2-3; V: TRBV29-1; size: NA; length: 16
DNA: TGTGCCAGCAGTTTTAGGGGATTGAGCTCCTACGAGCAGTACTTC; CDR3: CASSFRGLSSYEQYF; D: NA; J: TRBJ2-7; V: TRBV28; size: NA; length: 15
DNA: TGTGCCAGCAGCTTGGGGGGGACGGTCTACGAGCAGTACTTC; CDR3: CASSLGGTVYEQYF; D: TRBD2; J: TRBJ2-7; V: TRBV7-8; size: NA; length: 14
DNA: TGTGCCAGCAGCGTGAGGGGTCTGCCTAATGAAAAACTGTTTTTT; CDR3: CASSVRGLPNEKLFF; D: NA; J: TRBJ1-4; V: TRBV9; size: few; length: 15
DNA: TGTGCCAGTAGTGTCGGGACAGGCCTGTCCTACGAGCAGTACTTC; CDR3: CASSVGTGLSYEQYF; D: TRBD1; J: TRBJ2-7; V: TRBV19; size: NA; length: 15
DNA: TGTGCCAGCAGTTACTCGATATCCGGGACGGCACCGGGCGAGCAGTACTTC; CDR3: CASSYSISGTAPGEQYF; D: NA; J: TRBJ2-7; V: TRBV6-2/TRBV6-3; size: many; length: 17
DNA: TGTGCCAGCAGCCTAGGGCTAGCGGGGGCCCAGTACTTC; CDR3: CASSLGLAGAQYF; D: TRBD2; J: TRBJ2-5; V: TRBV27; size: many; length: 13
DNA: TGTGCCAGCAGCAAGAATGGGATGGGAACCCAAGAGACCCAGTACTTC; CDR3: CASSKNGMGTQETQYF; D: NA; J: TRBJ2-5; V: TRBV6-1; size: few; length: 16
DNA: TGCAGTGCTAGAGATCTGGCTGCAGGGAATGATCAGCCCCAGCATTTT; CDR3: CSARDLAAGNDQPQHF; D: NA; J: TRBJ1-5; V: TRBV20-1; size: NA; length: 16
DNA: TGCAGTGCTGACGACATAGGGGGCACTGAGCAGTTCTTC; CDR3: CSADDIGGTEQFF; D: TRBD1; J: TRBJ2-1; V: TRBV20-1; size: many; length: 13
DNA: TGCAGTGCTAGCCTACTTCGGACAGCGGCTACCTACGAGCAGTACTTC; CDR3: CSASLLRTAATYEQYF; D: NA; J: TRBJ2-7; V: TRBV20-1; size: many; length: 16
DNA: TGCGCCAGCAGCCAAGATATAACGACAGGGATTAATGAAAAACTGTTTTTT; CDR3: CASSQDITTGINEKLFF; D: TRBD1; J: TRBJ1-4; V: TRBV4-3; size: few; length: 17
DNA: TGTGCCACCCCGGGTCAAGGGATCGGTGAGCAGTTCTTC; CDR3: CATPGQGIGEQFF; D: NA; J: TRBJ2-1; V: TRBV2; size: many; length: 13
DNA: TGTGCCAGCAGTCCCCCCCCCTCCTACGAGCAGTACTTC; CDR3: CASSPPPSYEQYF; D: NA; J: TRBJ2-7; V: TRBV12-3/TRBV12-4; size: few; length: 13
DNA: TGTGCCAGCAGTTACACTCCAGGGGTTCCGCCCGGGGAGCTGTTTTTT; CDR3: CASSYTPGVPPGELFF; D: NA; J: TRBJ2-2; V: TRBV6-5; size: many; length: 16
DNA: TGTGCCAGCAGCGCCTTTTTCGATGAGCAGTTCTTC; CDR3: CASSAFFDEQFF; D: NA; J: TRBJ2-1; V: TRBV9; size: many; length: 12
DNA: TGTGCCAGTAGTGCCCAGGATCGGACAGGGCACTACGAGCAGTACTTC; CDR3: CASSAQDRTGHYEQYF; D: TRBD1; J: TRBJ2-7; V: TRBV19; size: NA; length: 16
DNA: TGTGCCAGCAGTCGCCCTTTAGACCGCCAAGAGACCCAGTACTTC; CDR3: CASSRPLDRQETQYF; D: NA; J: TRBJ2-5; V: TRBV12-3/TRBV12-4; size: few; length: 15
DNA: TGTGCCACTAACCCCGAGACCGATGGGGGAGTAGCCAAAAACATTCAGTACTTC; CDR3: CATNPETDGGVAKNIQYF; D: NA; J: TRBJ2-4; V: TRBV19; size: NA; length: 18
DNA: TGTGCCAGCAGCCAACTATTAGCGGGGGATGACAATGAGCAGTTCTTC; CDR3: CASSQLLAGDDNEQFF; D: TRBD2; J: TRBJ2-1; V: TRBV14; size: few; length: 16
DNA: TGTGCCAGCAGCCAAGCACCGGGGACCTACGAGCAGTACTTC; CDR3: CASSQAPGTYEQYF; D: NA; J: TRBJ2-7; V: TRBV14; size: few; length: 14
DNA: TGTGCCAGCAGTCCCCTTGGGACAGTAAACACTGAAGCTTTCTTT; CDR3: CASSPLGTVNTEAFF; D: TRBD1; J: TRBJ1-1; V: TRBV2; size: few; length: 15
DNA: TGTGCCAGCAGGCCCCAGGGGGCGGGAGGCCGTTACGAGCAGTACTTC; CDR3: CASRPQGAGGRYEQYF; D: NA; J: TRBJ2-7; V: TRBV7-2; size: many; length: 16
DNA: TGTGCCAGCAGCTCGAGACAGGGGGTTCTTGGGTCCTACAATGAGCAGTTCTTC; CDR3: CASSSRQGVLGSYNEQFF; D: TRBD1; J: TRBJ2-1; V: TRBV7-3; size: NA; length: 18
DNA: TGTGCCAGCAGACAGATCCGAGAGACCCAGTACTTC; CDR3: CASRQIRETQYF; D: NA; J: TRBJ2-5; V: TRBV2; size: NA; length: 12
DNA: TGTGCCAGCAGCCCACCGGGACAGGGGGCAGAAGCTTTCTTT; CDR3: CASSPPGQGAEAFF; D: TRBD1; J: TRBJ1-1; V: TRBV6-2/TRBV6-3; size: NA; length: 14
DNA: TGTGCCAGCAGTTTATCGGGGCTTGCTGATGAGCAGTTCTTC; CDR3: CASSLSGLADEQFF; D: NA; J: TRBJ2-1; V: TRBV28; size: few; length: 14
DNA: TGTGCCAGTAGTATAATACCGACTAGCGGCGAGCAGTTCTTC; CDR3: CASSIIPTSGEQFF; D: TRBD2; J: TRBJ2-1; V: TRBV19; size: few; length: 14
DNA: TGTGCCAGCAGCGCCAGCGGGGTTAGCACAGATACGCAGTATTTT; CDR3: CASSASGVSTDTQYF; D: TRBD2; J: TRBJ2-3; V: TRBV9; size: few; length: 15
DNA: TGTGCCAGCAGCTTGTGGGTAGCGGGAGAAAACACCGGGGAGCTGTTTTTT; CDR3: CASSLWVAGENTGELFF; D: TRBD2; J: TRBJ2-2; V: TRBV5-3; size: NA; length: 17
DNA: TGTGCCAGCAGCCCGTTCGTTGGGACAGAGATAACGCAGTATTTT; CDR3: CASSPFVGTEITQYF; D: TRBD1; J: TRBJ2-3; V: TRBV7-3; size: NA; length: 15
DNA: TGTGCCAGCAGCTTAAGCGGCGGGGAGGTGAGAGAGACCCCGTACTTC; CDR3: CASSLSGGEVRETPYF; D: NA; J: TRBJ2-5; V: TRBV7-9; size: NA; length: 16
DNA: TGTGCCAGCAGCTTCATCGCCTCTGGAAACACCATATATTTT; CDR3: CASSFIASGNTIYF; D: NA; J: TRBJ1-3; V: TRBV7-8; size: few; length: 14
DNA: TGTGCCAGCAGTTACTGGCAGGGAGGTGGCTACACCTTC; CDR3: CASSYWQGGGYTF; D: NA; J: TRBJ1-2; V: TRBV6-2/TRBV6-3; size: NA; length: 13
DNA: TGTGCCAGTAGTGCCTTTGACAAAGCCTACGAGCAGTACTTC; CDR3: CASSAFDKAYEQYF; D: NA; J: TRBJ2-7; V: TRBV19; size: many; length: 14
DNA: TGTGCCAGCAGCGTAACAGACAGGGACTTAATACAAAACACAGATACGCAGTATTTT; CDR3: CASSVTDRDLIQNTDTQYF; D: NA; J: TRBJ2-3; V: TRBV9; size: NA; length: 19
DNA: TGTGCCATCGCAGGGGTGAATCAGCCCCAGCATTTT; CDR3: CAIAGVNQPQHF; D: NA; J: TRBJ1-5; V: TRBV10-3; size: many; length: 12
DNA: TGTGCCAGCAGTTACCGGGACGGTAGCAATCAGCCCCAGCATTTT; CDR3: CASSYRDGSNQPQHF; D: NA; J: TRBJ1-5; V: TRBV5-6; size: NA; length: 15
DNA: TGTGCCAGCAGCTTCCTAGCGACGAACACCGGGGAGCTGTTTTTT; CDR3: CASSFLATNTGELFF; D: NA; J: TRBJ2-2; V: TRBV7-9; size: NA; length: 15
DNA: TGTGCCAGCAGTACCTCCGGGGGTATGGTAGAGACCCAGTACTTC; CDR3: CASSTSGGMVETQYF; D: NA; J: TRBJ2-5; V: TRBV12-3/TRBV12-4; size: many; length: 15
DNA: TGTGCCAGCAGTTACGCGAGATCCGGGACAGGGTACGAGCAGTACTTC; CDR3: CASSYARSGTGYEQYF; D: TRBD1; J: TRBJ2-7; V: TRBV6-5; size: NA; length: 16
DNA: TGTGCCAGCAGTTTAGATACGGATTGCTACACCTTC; CDR3: CASSLDTDCYTF; D: NA; J: TRBJ1-2; V: TRBV12-3/TRBV12-4; size: NA; length: 12
DNA: TGTGCCAGCAGTTTCGCGCAGAGCACCGGGGAGCTGTTTTTT; CDR3: CASSFAQSTGELFF; D: NA; J: TRBJ2-2; V: TRBV12-3/TRBV12-4; size: many; length: 14
DNA: TGCGCCAGCAGCCAAGATATTACAGGGAATCAGCCCCAGCATTTT; CDR3: CASSQDITGNQPQHF; D: NA; J: TRBJ1-5; V: TRBV4-3; size: few; length: 15
DNA: TGTGCCAGCAGCTCAGGGACTAGCCAAAACACTGAAGCTTTCTTT; CDR3: CASSSGTSQNTEAFF; D: NA; J: TRBJ1-1; V: TRBV11-2; size: NA; length: 15